These 21 T cell receptor beta chains were all obtained from the same sample, sequenced in a study of T cell responses to AZD1222 COVID-19 vaccine. Assay used: immunoSEQ multiplex PCR; TCRdb lists only in-frame clones, some missing. This sample has roughly 170,000 clones, with roughly 87% found just once. The starting material was peripheral blood, obtained on day 0 of AZD1222 vaccination. The source is an adult in good health.

This clone was seen a few times. V and J are TRBV7-7 and TRBJ2-5; 11 bases agree with TRBD2. V lost 6 bases to trimming and J lost 4 bases; unmatched junction nucleotides: 10. This CDR3 has 16 residues. Germline CDR1 SSHAT, CDR2 FNYEAQ (reference sequence). CDR3 protein: CASRPGELAGAETQYF. Written as DNA, the CDR3 is TGTGCCAGCAGACCCGGGGAACTAGCGGGAGCAGAGACCCAGTACTTC.

The V gene is TRBV5-1, the J gene TRBJ1-4, with D unclear. The CDR3 spans 15 residues. V was cut by 4 bases and J by 0 bases, with 10 bases left in between. Germline V gives CDR1 SGHRS, CDR2 YFSETQ. The CDR3 spells CASSQSFSTNEKLFF. The DNA for the CDR3 is TGCGCCAGCAGCCAGTCGTTTTCAACTAATGAAAAACTGTTTTTT.

The gene calls are TRBV7-2 and TRBJ1-5; tentatively, D is TRBD1 (6 bases). This CDR3 has 15 amino acids. Trimming pared 6 bases from V and 4 bases from J, leaving 16 bases between. Germline V gene data show CDR1 as SGHTA and CDR2 as FQGNSA. The CDR3 protein is CASRTQGPANQPQHF. For the CDR3, the DNA is TGTGCCAGCAGGACGCAGGGGCCCGCAAATCAGCCCCAGCATTTT.

This chain uses TRBV3-1 (or the pseudogene TRBV3-2) with TRBJ1-2; D possibly corresponds to TRBD1 (5 bases). The CDR3 sequence is 14 residues long. The ends were cut back, 0 bases at V and 4 bases at J, with 9 bases in the middle. In germline, CDR1 is LGHDT, CDR2 YNNKEL (reference sequence). Here the CDR3 reads CASSQDRRVYGYTF. The DNA of the CDR3 is TGTGCCAGCAGCCAAGATCGCAGGGTCTATGGCTACACCTTC.

The chain links TRBV19 to TRBJ2-7; 9 bases are shared with TRBD1. The V gene end was trimmed by 6 bases and the J gene end by 5 bases; junction bases not matched to a gene: 11. This CDR3 has 15 amino acids. The germline V gene encodes CDR1 LNHDA and CDR2 SQIVND (reference sequence). The CDR3 nucleotides read TGTGCCAGTAGCGTACCCGGGACAGGGAGTAACGAGCAGTACTTC. This sequence encodes CASSVPGTGSNEQYF.

This clone was seen more than once but under ten times. The chain couples TRBV30 to TRBJ2-5, with a weak D call TRBD2 (7 bases). The CDR3 covers 13 residues. Trimming shortened V by 8 bases and J by 1 base, and 14 bases separated the two germline ends. Germline CDR1 and CDR2: GTSNPN and SVGIG (reference sequence). CDR3 protein: CARGGGFQETQYF. The DNA for the CDR3 is TGTGCCCGAGGGGGGGGATTCCAAGAGACCCAGTACTTC.

The chain uses TRBV27 and TRBJ2-7, with D maybe TRBD1 (6 bases). This CDR3 comprises 16 residues. Trimming removed 0 bases from V and 7 bases from J, with 19 bases in between. Per germline, CDR1 MNHEY and CDR2 SMNVEV (reference sequence). In nucleotides, the CDR3 is TGTGCCAGCAGTTTATCGGGTTACAGGGACAAGGGGGAGCAGTACTTC. This translates into CASSLSGYRDKGEQYF.

The chain couples TRBV7-9 to TRBJ2-1; tentative D call: TRBD2 (6 bases). CDR3 length: 17 amino acids. The V end was cut by 0 bases, the J end by 8 bases, with 20 bases between. The germline CDR1 and CDR2 sequences are SEHNR and FQNEAQ (reference sequence). The chain's CDR3 is CASSLAWDLEGGDEQFF. CDR3 nucleotide sequence: TGTGCCAGCAGCTTAGCATGGGATCTGGAGGGAGGCGATGAGCAGTTCTTC.

V is TRBV7-9 and J is TRBJ1-2; D remains unclear. In germline, CDR1 is SEHNR, CDR2 FQNEAQ (reference sequence). V shed 5 bases and J shed 3 bases, with 13 bases lying between them. This CDR3 is 14 amino acids long. This CDR3 is CASSRTGLDYGYTF. In nucleotides, the CDR3 is TGTGCCAGCAGCCGAACGGGCCTAGACTATGGCTACACCTTC. Together with reference TRBV7-9 and TRBJ1-2, the CDR3 gives the full variable domain: DTGVSQNPRHKITKRGQNVTFRCDPISEHNRLYWYRQTLGQGPEFLTYFQNEAQLEKSRLLSDRFSAERPKGSFSTLEIQRTEQGDSAMYLCASSRTGLDYGYTFGSGTRLTVV.

V usage is TRBV12-2 and J usage is TRBJ2-1; the DNA was not compared with TRBD2, the D call given in the table. TRBV12-2 is recorded as a pseudogene. The length of the CDR3 is 15 residues. The CDR3 reads CASRPTSGRFNEQFF. In DNA, the CDR3 is TGTGCAAGTCGCCCTACTAGCGGGAGATTCAATGAGCAGTTCTTC.

V and J are TRBV19 and TRBJ2-7, with 10 positions matching TRBD2. The trim removed 5 bases at V and 5 bases at J, leaving 18 bases unmatched. The CDR3 consists of 18 residues. Germline lookup yields CDR1 LNHDA and CDR2 SQIVND (reference sequence). The CDR3 nucleotides are TGTGCCAGTAGTTCCTCTAGGGGGGCTAGCGGGAGTACGGACGAGCAGTACTTC. Residues: CASSSSRGASGSTDEQYF.

The V and J genes are TRBV7-9 and TRBJ1-2; D call uncertain. In germline, CDR1 is SEHNR, CDR2 FQNEAQ (reference sequence). Trimming took off 5 bases at V and 2 bases at J, with 15 bases between the two ends. CDR3 length equals 15 residues. CDR3 residues: CASSPTAGVNYGYTF. The CDR3 region has the DNA TGTGCCAGCAGCCCCACCGCGGGAGTAAACTATGGCTACACCTTC.

The V gene is TRBV3-1 (or the pseudogene TRBV3-2), the J gene TRBJ1-2, with D hard to call. The germline V gene encodes CDR1 LGHDT and CDR2 YNNKEL (reference sequence). The V gene lost 2 bases and the J gene lost 9 bases, with 10 bases spanning the gap. The CDR3 consists of 12 residues. For the CDR3, the DNA is TGTGCCAGCAGCCAAAATGTGAGGAGCTACACCTTC. Its protein product is CASSQNVRSYTF.

For the CDR3, the DNA is TGTGCCAGCTCACCAGAGCTGGAGACCCAGTACTTC. Its translation: CASSPELETQYF. The V and J genes are TRBV18 and TRBJ2-5, with no clear D. Per germline, CDR1 KGHSH and CDR2 LQKENI. Trimming took 2 bases from V and 5 from J, leaving 6 bases between them. CDR3 length: 12 amino acids.

The rearrangement uses TRBV11-1 and TRBJ2-7; 7 bases align to TRBD1. Per the germline V gene, CDR1 is SGHAT and CDR2 is FQDESV (reference sequence). The V segment lost 6 bases and the J segment 4 bases; nucleotides outside the gene matches: 12. The CDR3 has 15 residues. This chain's CDR3 is CASSTGTAIMYEQYF. The CDR3 DNA follows: TGTGCCAGCAGTACCGGGACAGCTATTATGTACGAGCAGTACTTC. Filled out from reference TRBV11-1 and TRBJ2-7, the complete variable domain reads EAEVAQSPRYKITEKSQAVAFWCDPISGHATLYWYRQILGQGPELLVQFQDESVVDDSQLPKDRFSAERLKGVDSTLKIQPAELGDSAMYLCASSTGTAIMYEQYFGPGTRLTVT.

The J gene is TRBJ2-3, the V gene TRBV18; 8 positions agree with TRBD2. CDR1 and CDR2 (germline): KGHSH, LQKENI. The ends lost 6 bases at V and 4 bases at J; junction bases unmatched: 9. This CDR3 comprises 15 residues. CDR3 residues: CASSLAGLAADTQYF. The CDR3 DNA sequence: TGTGCCAGCTCTCTAGCCGGACTAGCAGCAGATACGCAGTATTTT.

The chain links TRBV6-5 to TRBJ2-3; tentatively, D is TRBD2 (6 bases). Germline V gene lookup returns CDR1 MNHEY and CDR2 SVGAGI. The CDR3 consists of 14 residues. The ends were cut back, 11 bases at V and 0 bases at J, with 15 bases in the middle. The CDR3: CACRPGTSTDTQYF. DNA of the CDR3: TGTGCCTGTCGACCAGGGACTAGCACAGATACGCAGTATTTT.

The chain joins TRBV7-9 to TRBJ1-2; 7 positions agree with TRBD1. The CDR3 length is 14 residues. The V gene end was trimmed by 5 bases and the J gene end by 0 bases; junction bases not matched to a gene: 3. Germline V CDR1 and CDR2: SEHNR, FQNEAQ (reference sequence). The DNA of the CDR3 is TGTGCCAGCAGCCCCGGGACAGCTAACTATGGCTACACCTTC. Amino acid sequence: CASSPGTANYGYTF.

The chain combines TRBV6-5 with TRBJ2-1; tentatively, D is TRBD2 (6 bases). The CDR3 has 15 residues. Deletions cut 7 bases from V and 7 bases from J, with 20 bases between. Germline V CDR1 and CDR2: MNHEY, SVGAGI. CDR3 sequence (DNA): TGTGCCAGCACGCCCTTAGCGGCCCGGCCAAATGAGCAGTTCTTC. It specifies CASTPLAARPNEQFF.

The chain has TRBV7-9 and TRBJ2-2; the D is unclear. Deletions cut 5 bases from V and 9 bases from J, with 7 bases between. This CDR3 region has 11 residues. The germline CDR1 and CDR2 sequences are SEHNR and FQNEAQ (reference sequence). DNA of the CDR3: TGTGCCAGCAGCCCAGACCGGGAGCTGTTTTTT. This codes for CASSPDRELFF.

This clone was recorded a few times. This chain links TRBV5-5 with TRBJ1-1; D unresolved. CDR3 size: 11 residues. The V end was cut by 5 bases, the J end by 7 bases, with 9 bases between. Germline CDR1 and CDR2: SGHKS and YYEKEE (reference sequence). The CDR3 nucleotides read TGTGCCAGCAGAGCCCCGGGTGAAGCTTTCTTT. This sequence encodes CASRAPGEAFF.